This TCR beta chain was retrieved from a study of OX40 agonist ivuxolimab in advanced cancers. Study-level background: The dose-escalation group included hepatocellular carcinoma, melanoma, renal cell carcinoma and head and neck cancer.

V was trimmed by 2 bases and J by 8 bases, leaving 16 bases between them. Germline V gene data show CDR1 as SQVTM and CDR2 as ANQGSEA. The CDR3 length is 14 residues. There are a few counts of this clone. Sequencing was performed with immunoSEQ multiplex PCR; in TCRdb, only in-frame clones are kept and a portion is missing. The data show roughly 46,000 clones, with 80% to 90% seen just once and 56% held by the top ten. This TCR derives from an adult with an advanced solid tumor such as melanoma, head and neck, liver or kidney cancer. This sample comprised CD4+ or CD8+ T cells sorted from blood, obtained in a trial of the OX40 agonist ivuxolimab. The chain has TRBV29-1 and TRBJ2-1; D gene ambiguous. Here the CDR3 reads CSVESPNAPHEQFF. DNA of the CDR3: TGCAGCGTTGAATCTCCAAACGCCCCCCATGAGCAGTTCTTC.